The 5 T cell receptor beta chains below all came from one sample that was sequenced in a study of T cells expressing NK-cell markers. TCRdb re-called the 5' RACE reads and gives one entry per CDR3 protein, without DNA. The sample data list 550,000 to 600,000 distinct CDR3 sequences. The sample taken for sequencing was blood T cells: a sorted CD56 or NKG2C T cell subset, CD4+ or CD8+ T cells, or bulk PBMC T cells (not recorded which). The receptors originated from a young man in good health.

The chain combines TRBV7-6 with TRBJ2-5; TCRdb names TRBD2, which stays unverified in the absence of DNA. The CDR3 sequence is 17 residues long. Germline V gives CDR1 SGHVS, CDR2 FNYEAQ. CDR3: CASSLVNPGLAGETQYF.

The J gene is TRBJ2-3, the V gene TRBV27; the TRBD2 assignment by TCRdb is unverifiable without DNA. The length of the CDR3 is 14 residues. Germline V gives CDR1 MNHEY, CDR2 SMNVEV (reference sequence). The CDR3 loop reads CASSKRRQTDTQYF.

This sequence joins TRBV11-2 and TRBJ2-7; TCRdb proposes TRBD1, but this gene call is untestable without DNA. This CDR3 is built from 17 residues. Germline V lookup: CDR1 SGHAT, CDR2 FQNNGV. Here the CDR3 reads CASSRIRTGQASYEQYF.

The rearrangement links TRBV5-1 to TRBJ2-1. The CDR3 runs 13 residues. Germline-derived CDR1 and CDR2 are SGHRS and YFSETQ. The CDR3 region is CASSLRTSTEQFF.

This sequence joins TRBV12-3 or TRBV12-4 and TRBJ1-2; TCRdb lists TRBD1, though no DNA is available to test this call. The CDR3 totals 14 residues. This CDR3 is CASSPGRFSHGYTF.